This entry concerns a single T cell receptor (beta chain). Data came from immunoSEQ multiplex PCR; TCRdb stores just in-frame clones and leaves some out. There are tens of thousands of clones in the sample; approximately 91% occur only once, and about 0.26% lies in the top ten. These data are taken from a study of OX40 agonist ivuxolimab in advanced cancers. Germline CDR1 is SEHNR and CDR2 is FQNEAQ (reference sequence). The CDR3 covers 14 residues. The V end lost 6 bases, the J end lost 6 bases, and 17 bases lay between the germline ends. The sequencing used CD4+ or CD8+ T cells sorted from blood, collected in a trial of the OX40 agonist ivuxolimab. The V gene is TRBV7-9, the J gene TRBJ1-1; D gene unclear. This receptor was taken from an adult with an advanced solid tumor such as melanoma, head and neck, liver or kidney cancer. CDR3 loop: CASRINHGDPEAFF. The CDR3 nucleotides are TGTGCCAGCAGAATTAACCACGGCGATCCTGAAGCTTTCTTT.